Below, 12 T cell receptor beta chains from the same sample are listed, as sequenced in a study of T cells after posttransplantation cyclophosphamide. TCRdb's copy holds only in-frame clones and misses some; the assay was immunoSEQ multiplex PCR. The sample shows some 16,000 clones, roughly 85% of them seen only once. Control samples came 1 year after myeloablative marrow transplants with methotrexate plus calcineurin inhibitor. Source: PBMCs, taken after allogeneic stem cell transplant with calcineurin inhibitor and methotrexate. The receptors were sampled from a female patient between 18 and 35 years old who received an allogeneic stem cell transplant from an unrelated donor, was CMV-positive, and had acute and chronic GVHD. Some T cells may possibly be graft donor cells.

Only one count was recorded for this clone. The V call is TRBV4-1, the J call TRBJ2-1; no firm D call. This CDR3 has 13 residues. Germline CDR1 reads MGHRA; CDR2 reads YSYEKL. V gave up 0 bases and J gave up 8 bases, with 8 bases separating them. The DNA of the CDR3 is TGCGCCAGCAGCCAAGAAGAGGCCTATGAGCAGTTCTTC. Residues: CASSQEEAYEQFF.

This clone was recorded once. The chain joins TRBV28 to TRBJ2-1; 9 bases agree with TRBD2. Per germline, CDR1 MDHEN and CDR2 SYDVKM. CDR3 length: 16 residues. With V trimmed by 5 bases and J by 7 bases, 12 bases remained unmatched. In DNA form, the CDR3 reads TGTGCCAGCAGTGCGGCGGTTAGCGGGGGCGGGAATGAGCAGTTCTTC. This encodes CASSAAVSGGGNEQFF.

This chain connects TRBV28 to TRBJ2-7, with 7 bases aligning to TRBD1. Germline CDR1 reads MDHEN; CDR2 reads SYDVKM. The CDR3 runs to 15 residues. Losses at the gene ends were 10 bases for V and 0 bases for J; bases not matched to a gene: 12. The CDR3 reads CATLSDRAVSYEQYF. The DNA for the CDR3 is TGTGCCACCCTGAGCGACAGGGCCGTCTCCTACGAGCAGTACTTC.

This clone was counted a few times. The J gene is TRBJ2-3, the V gene TRBV27, with 8 bases identical to TRBD2. This CDR3 is 14 amino acids long. Unmatched junction bases numbered 7, after V lost 6 bases and J lost 5 bases. Germline loops: CDR1 MNHEY, CDR2 SMNVEV (reference sequence). The CDR3 loop is CASRPAGVEDTQYF. The DNA of the CDR3 is TGTGCCAGCAGACCAGCGGGAGTGGAAGATACGCAGTATTTT.

The chain joins TRBV12-5 to TRBJ1-2; D may be TRBD1 (5 bases). Trimming pared 7 bases from V and 1 base from J, leaving 10 bases between. Per the germline V gene, CDR1 is LGHNT and CDR2 is FRNRAP. This CDR3 region has 13 residues. The CDR3 here is CASALGLNYGYTF. The CDR3 DNA is TGTGCTAGTGCCCTGGGGCTTAACTATGGCTACACCTTC.

V gene TRBV6-5 combines with J gene TRBJ1-3; 8 bases match TRBD1. The J segment lost 3 bases and the V segment lost 3 bases, leaving 4 bases of the junction unmatched. In germline, CDR1 is MNHEY, CDR2 SVGAGI. This CDR3 has 15 residues. In nucleotides, the CDR3 is TGTGCCAGCAGTTATCGGACAGGGATTGGAAACACCATATATTTT. Translating gives CASSYRTGIGNTIYF.

The V gene is TRBV6-1, the J gene TRBJ2-7; TRBD2 matches at 11 bases. The germline V gene has CDR1 MNHNS and CDR2 SASEGT. The CDR3 is 16 amino acids. The J segment lost 3 bases and the V segment lost 3 bases, leaving 7 bases of the junction unmatched. CDR3 nucleotides: TGTGCCAGCAGTGACCTGGGACTAGCGGCTTACTACGAGCAGTACTTC. Amino acids: CASSDLGLAAYYEQYF.

The CDR3 spells CATSRGSGGRDEQFF. Here the CDR3 DNA reads TGTGCCACCAGCAGAGGGAGCGGCGGGAGGGATGAGCAGTTCTTC. The chain couples TRBV15 to TRBJ2-1; 9 bases fit TRBD2. From germline, CDR1 is LNHNV and CDR2 YYDKDF (reference sequence). The length of the CDR3 is 15 residues. The J segment lost 8 bases and the V segment lost 1 base, leaving 6 bases of the junction unmatched.

The sample holds a few counts of this clone. This chain connects TRBV28 to TRBJ2-7; possibly TRBD2 for D (5 bases). CDR1 is MDHEN and CDR2 is SYDVKM in the germline V gene. The CDR3 contains 12 residues. V lost 7 bases, J lost 1 base, and 8 bases lay in between. CDR3 region: CASTDLSYEQYF. The CDR3 DNA follows: TGTGCCAGCACGGACTTATCCTACGAGCAGTACTTC.

The chain uses TRBV28 and TRBJ1-2; TRBD1 aligns across 7 bases. The germline CDR1 and CDR2 sequences are MDHEN and SYDVKM. This CDR3 contains 14 residues. V shed 4 bases, J shed 1 base, and the junction held 3 bases outside the gene matches. The CDR3 bases are TGTGCCAGCAGTTCCTGGGACAGTAACTATGGCTACACCTTC. This encodes CASSSWDSNYGYTF.

The J gene is TRBJ2-7, the V gene TRBV10-3; the match to TRBD1 covers 8 bases. Germline assignment: CDR1 ENHRY and CDR2 SYGVKD. The V segment lost 4 bases and the J segment 3 bases; nucleotides outside the gene matches: 5. The CDR3 has 14 residues. The CDR3 coding sequence is TGTGCCATCAGTGGGACAGGGACCAGCTACGAGCAGTACTTC. The encoded protein is CAISGTGTSYEQYF.

The V and J genes are TRBV19 and TRBJ2-1; 12 bases are shared with TRBD1. J gave up 10 bases and V 1 base, and 8 bases lay outside the gene matches. CDR3 length equals 16 residues. Per the germline V gene, CDR1 is LNHDA and CDR2 is SQIVND (reference sequence). The CDR3, as DNA: TGTGCCAGTAGTATAGTTTTGGGACAGGGGGCAGGGGAGCAGTTCTTC. Amino acids: CASSIVLGQGAGEQFF.